The 28 T cell receptor beta chains in this list originate from one sample, sequenced in a study of T cells in Graves' hyperthyroidism and ophthalmopathy. There were TCR beta CDR3 regions amplified from RNA transcripts. HTBI primers were employed in a first-round RT-PCR of the TCR CDR3. Via MiXCR, TCRdb re-called the multiplex PCR reads, giving one row per CDR3 protein. The table lists about 540,000 distinct CDR3 sequences, roughly 46% of them singletons, with around 8% in the top ten. Input material: peripheral blood or thyroid tissue (not recorded which). All receptors come from a woman aged 18 to 35 with Graves' hyperthyroidism.

The chain is built from TRBV12-3 or TRBV12-4 and TRBJ1-4, with 10 bases aligning to TRBD1. After removal of 5 bases from V and 6 bases from J, the junction contained 3 bases not matched to a gene. This CDR3 comprises 14 residues. CDR3 coding DNA: TGTGCCAGCAGTGGGACAGGGGAGGATGAAAAACTGTTTTTT. As protein: CASSGTGEDEKLFF.

This chain uses TRBV29-1 with TRBJ1-3, with TRBD1 identical over 8 bases. J gave up 4 bases and V 4 bases, and 3 bases lay outside the gene matches. Germline values: CDR1 SQVTM, CDR2 ANQGSEA. This CDR3 contains 13 residues. The CDR3 is CSVAQGDGNTIYF. The CDR3, as DNA: TGCAGCGTTGCACAGGGGGACGGAAACACCATATATTTT.

This clonotype was detected many times. The V call is TRBV12-3 or TRBV12-4, the J call TRBJ2-7, with D maybe TRBD1 (5 bases). The CDR3 is 17 residues long. Trimming stripped 2 bases from V and 5 bases from J, with 22 bases between. The CDR3 sequence: CASSLYPDFTGRNEQYF. In DNA, the CDR3 is TGTGCCAGCAGTTTATACCCCGATTTCACAGGCAGGAACGAGCAGTACTTC.

This clonotype came up once. The chain has TRBV7-2 and TRBJ2-7; D might be TRBD1 (6 bases). Between the trimmed V and J ends, which lost 5 bases and 5 bases, there was a span of 13 bases. The CDR3 spans 13 residues. Germline loops: CDR1 SGHTA, CDR2 FQGNSA. CDR3 residues: CASSPDRRDEQYF. The DNA for the CDR3 is TGTGCCAGCAGCCCTGACAGGCGAGACGAGCAGTACTTC. The full variable domain, rest sourced from reference TRBV7-2 and TRBJ2-7, is GAGVSQSPSNKVTEKGKDVELRCDPISGHTALYWYRQSLGQGLEFLIYFQGNSAPDKSGLPSDRFSAERTGGSVSTLTIQRTQQEDSAVYLCASSPDRRDEQYFGPGTRLTVT.

This clonotype has only a few counts. V gene TRBV29-1 combines with J gene TRBJ1-2; no clear D gene. The length of the CDR3 is 8 residues. The germline CDR1 and CDR2 sequences are SQVTM and ANQGSEA. Trimming shortened V by 5 bases and J by 14 bases, and 9 bases separated the two germline ends. The DNA of the CDR3 is TGCAGCGTTATGTCCGGGACCTTC. Encoded protein: CSVMSGTF.

The chain employs TRBV6-1 and TRBJ1-5, with D unresolved. CDR1 is MNHNS and CDR2 is SASEGT in the germline V gene. The CDR3 sequence is 15 residues long. The V end lost 5 bases, the J end lost 14 bases, and 25 bases lay between the germline ends. CDR3 in amino acids: CASSTSRPVATNEHF. The CDR3 DNA follows: TGTGCCAGCAGTACGTCCCGGCCAGTTGCTACAAATGAGCATTTT.

The V and J genes are TRBV7-3 and TRBJ2-1; 12 bases line up with TRBD2. There are 17 residues in the CDR3. Trimming cost V 7 bases and J 4 bases; bases outside gene matches: 11. The germline V gene encodes CDR1 SGHTA and CDR2 FQGTGA. CDR3 loop: CASTSWGGTSGYNEQFF. Here the CDR3 DNA reads TGTGCCAGCACCTCGTGGGGGGGGACTAGCGGGTACAATGAGCAGTTCTTC. The whole variable domain, filled in from reference TRBV7-3 and TRBJ2-1, reads GAGVSQTPSNKVTEKGKYVELRCDPISGHTALYWYRQSLGQGPEFLIYFQGTGAADDSGLPNDRFFAVRPEGSVSTLKIQRTERGDSAVYLCASTSWGGTSGYNEQFFGPGTRLTVL.

The genes are TRBV19 and TRBJ1-1; D is unresolved. This CDR3 region has 15 residues. In germline, CDR1 is LNHDA, CDR2 SQIVND (reference sequence). V lost 2 bases, J lost 1 base, and 11 bases lay in between. CDR3 DNA sequence: TGTGCCAGTAGTATAAGAGACACCGCGAACACTGAAGCTTTCTTT. It specifies CASSIRDTANTEAFF.

The chain recombines TRBV29-1 with TRBJ1-1, with TRBD1 identical over 7 bases. The CDR3 spans 12 residues. V lost 8 bases, J lost 1 base, and 4 bases stayed unmatched. The germline gives CDR1 SQVTM, CDR2 ANQGSEA. CDR3 sequence (DNA): TGCAGCTACAGGGACAGGAACACTGAAGCTTTCTTT. It specifies CSYRDRNTEAFF.

In this sample, this clonotype turned up many times. J is TRBJ2-7 and V is TRBV20-1, with D maybe TRBD2 (5 bases). Trimming removed 6 bases from V and 7 bases from J, with 13 bases in between. This CDR3 spans 11 amino acids. Germline values: CDR1 DFQATT, CDR2 SNEGSKA (reference sequence). The chain's CDR3 is CSAKASWEQYF. In DNA form, the CDR3 reads TGCAGTGCAAAGGCTAGCTGGGAGCAGTACTTC.

The chain is built from TRBV24-1 and TRBJ1-2; 9 bases fit TRBD1. CDR1 is KGHDR and CDR2 is SFDVKD in the germline V gene. V lost 7 bases, J lost 6 bases, and 11 bases stayed unmatched. The CDR3 has 15 residues. DNA of the CDR3: TGTGCCACCAGCGTTGCGACAGGGGGGCTCCATGGCTACACCTTC. Translated: CATSVATGGLHGYTF.

This clonotype came up once. The V and J genes are TRBV29-1 and TRBJ2-7, with 7 nucleotides matching TRBD1. CDR3 length equals 15 residues. The V and J ends lost 4 bases and 5 bases, in that order; junction bases with no gene match: 14. The germline CDR1 and CDR2 sequences are SQVTM and ANQGSEA. The CDR3 protein is CSVGDGTVDSNEQYF. CDR3 bases: TGCAGCGTTGGGGATGGGACAGTGGATTCTAACGAGCAGTACTTC.

The chain links TRBV7-9 to TRBJ2-7, with TRBD1 matching 12 bases. The better agreement between TRBJ2-1 and the DNA end casts doubt on the J call. The germline V gene has CDR1 SEHNR and CDR2 FQNEAQ (reference sequence). This CDR3 has 16 amino acids. The DNA of the CDR3 is TGTGCCAGCAGGGGGGGACAGGGGGCTGGCTACAATGAGCAGTTCTTC. Encoded protein: CASRGGQGAGYNEQFF.

This clonotype showed up many times. This chain joins TRBV27 and TRBJ2-5, with 9 nucleotides matching TRBD1. The CDR3 has 14 amino acids. Germline V gene sequence: CDR1 MNHEY, CDR2 SMNVEV (reference sequence). Trimming cost V 8 bases and J 4 bases; bases outside gene matches: 8. CDR3 loop: CASGPQGAGETQYF. The CDR3 coding sequence is TGTGCCAGCGGTCCACAGGGGGCGGGAGAGACCCAGTACTTC.

At least ten counts were recorded for this clonotype. The chain employs TRBV4-2 and TRBJ2-7; 10 positions match TRBD2. CDR3 length: 16 residues. The trim removed 3 bases at V and 3 bases at J, leaving 8 bases unmatched. The germline V gene has CDR1 LGHNA and CDR2 YNFKEQ. The chain's CDR3 is CASSQALAGRFYEQYF. In DNA form, the CDR3 reads TGTGCCAGCAGCCAGGCACTAGCGGGAAGATTCTACGAGCAGTACTTC.

V usage is TRBV29-1 and J usage is TRBJ2-5; 13 bases line up with TRBD2. The CDR3 loop spans 14 amino acids. V lost 8 bases to trimming and J lost 5 bases; unmatched junction nucleotides: 8. Per germline, CDR1 SQVTM and CDR2 ANQGSEA. CDR3 amino acids: CSLRLAGGWETQYF. The CDR3 DNA sequence: TGCAGCCTAAGACTAGCGGGAGGTTGGGAGACCCAGTACTTC.

The J gene is TRBJ2-7, the V gene TRBV29-1, with 7 bases matching TRBD1. V was clipped by 8 bases and J by 2 bases; unmatched bases: 12. Per the germline V gene, CDR1 is SQVTM and CDR2 is ANQGSEA. The CDR3 has 14 residues. CDR3 coding DNA: TGCAGCTCAATTAGGGGGCAGGGGACCTACGAGCAGTACTTC. This sequence encodes CSSIRGQGTYEQYF.

This clonotype was observed a handful of times. The chain employs TRBV24-1 and TRBJ2-2; no definite D call. V gave up 4 bases and J gave up 4 bases, with 6 bases separating them. The CDR3 runs to 13 residues. Germline values: CDR1 KGHDR, CDR2 SFDVKD. CDR3 sequence: CATSDDFTGELFF. The CDR3 region has the DNA TGTGCCACCAGTGACGACTTCACCGGGGAGCTGTTTTTT.

V and J are TRBV9 and TRBJ2-3; the D is unclear. The V end was cut by 3 bases, the J end by 3 bases, with 8 bases between. The CDR3 loop spans 13 amino acids. The germline V gene encodes CDR1 SGDLS and CDR2 YYNGEE. CDR3: CASSDTWTDTQYF. CDR3 DNA: TGTGCCAGCAGCGACACCTGGACAGATACGCAGTATTTT. Full variable domain (rest looked up from reference TRBV9 and TRBJ2-3): DSGVTQTPKHLITATGQRVTLRCSPRSGDLSVYWYQQSLDQGLQFLIQYYNGEERAKGNILERFSAQQFPDLHSELNLSSLELGDSALYFCASSDTWTDTQYFGPGTRLTVL.

A remark on this clonotype: The CDR3 end shows no conserved phenylalanine or tryptophan, and so a read error is likely. The chain links TRBV7-9 to TRBJ2-5, with TRBD2 as a possible D gene (6 bases). The CDR3 runs to 15 residues. CDR1 and CDR2 from the germline V gene are SEHNR and FQNEAQ (reference sequence). For the CDR3, the DNA is TGCGCCAGCAGCCAATCGCGGACTACTTGGGAGACCCAGTACCTC. It specifies CASSQSRTTWETQYL.

Many counts were recorded for this clonotype. The chain combines TRBV7-9 with TRBJ2-7; 12 bases fit TRBD2. The CDR3 spans 14 residues. In germline, CDR1 is SEHNR, CDR2 FQNEAQ (reference sequence). Trimming at V came to 5 bases and at J to 7 bases, leaving 6 bases not matched to a gene. This CDR3 is CASSITSGRREQYF. In nucleotides, the CDR3 is TGTGCCAGCAGCATCACTAGCGGGAGGCGGGAGCAGTACTTC.

The chain has TRBV6-5 and TRBJ1-2; no reliable D call. The V and J ends lost 4 bases and 6 bases respectively, with 9 bases between them. The CDR3 is made up of 12 amino acids. Germline-derived CDR1 and CDR2 are MNHEY and SVGAGI. DNA of the CDR3: TGTGCCAGCAGTTCATACATGGATGGCTACACCTTC. Residues: CASSSYMDGYTF.

CDR3 DNA sequence: TGCGCCAGCAGCCAAGGGACAGGTAAGGGTCAAGAGCAGTACTTC. It specifies CASSQGTGKGQEQYF. V gene TRBV4-3 combines with J gene TRBJ2-7; 7 positions agree with TRBD1. This CDR3 is built from 15 residues. Germline trimming cut 1 base from V and 7 bases from J; bases unmatched to any gene: 10. The germline gives CDR1 LGHNA, CDR2 YSLEER.

The chain recombines TRBV9 with TRBJ1-2; D possibly corresponds to TRBD1 (6 bases). Germline CDR1 and CDR2: SGDLS and YYNGEE. Deletions cut 2 bases from V and 4 bases from J, with 18 bases between. The CDR3 runs to 16 residues. As DNA, the CDR3 is TGTGCCAGCAGCGTGAACAGGGTTGGGGGGATCTATGGCTACACCTTC. Encoded protein: CASSVNRVGGIYGYTF.

The chain couples TRBV7-9 to TRBJ2-3; D remains unclear. The CDR3 covers 14 residues. The V and J ends lost 4 bases and 4 bases respectively, with 12 bases between them. Looked up from germline, CDR1 is SEHNR and CDR2 is FQNEAQ (reference sequence). The CDR3 region has the DNA TGTGCCAGCAGCTCCTCCCTAGGCGCAGATACGCAGTATTTT. Translated, it gives CASSSSLGADTQYF.

This clonotype was found a few times. The chain uses TRBV20-1 and TRBJ2-7, with 9 positions matching TRBD2. There are 16 residues in the CDR3. From germline, CDR1 is DFQATT and CDR2 SNEGSKA (reference sequence). The ends lost 3 bases at V and 0 bases at J; junction bases unmatched: 9. CDR3 bases: TGCAGTGCTAGTAGGCTAGCGGGGCCGAGCTCCTACGAGCAGTACTTC. Its protein is CSASRLAGPSSYEQYF.

This clonotype was observed many times. The V gene is TRBV6-2 or TRBV6-3, the J gene TRBJ1-1; D might be TRBD1 (5 bases). V was cut by 10 bases and J by 0 bases, with 15 bases left in between. Per germline, CDR1 MNHEY and CDR2 SVGEGT. The CDR3 has 14 amino acids. Here the CDR3 DNA reads TGTGCCACCATCGACAGATCCTTGAACACTGAAGCTTTCTTT. Translation gives CATIDRSLNTEAFF.

The V and J genes are TRBV10-3 and TRBJ1-1; a possible D gene is TRBD1 (5 bases). Trimming pared 6 bases from V and 7 bases from J, leaving 21 bases between. The CDR3 extends over 15 amino acids. CDR1 is ENHRY, CDR2 SYGVKD, per germline. CDR3 sequence reads: CAIRDSNEGRVEAFF. CDR3 DNA sequence: TGTGCCATCAGGGATAGTAACGAGGGCAGGGTTGAAGCTTTCTTT.